These T cell receptor beta chains were read from a single sample in a study of PD-1 blockade in classical Hodgkin lymphoma. Only in-frame clones appear in the TCRdb table, and some are missing; sequencing was by immunoSEQ multiplex PCR. Among approximately 90,000 clones listed, 85% to 95% were seen once. The source material was peripheral blood mononuclear cells (PBMCs), sampled before the second cycle of nivolumab. Every receptor here comes from a human donor with classical Hodgkin lymphoma. Both conserved end residues are part of each CDR3. D genes are given only for firm matches.

DNA: TGTGCCACCTTTGGACTAGCGGTGAACACCGGGGAGCTGTTTTTT
CDR3: CATFGLAVNTGELFF
J: TRBJ2-2
D: TRBD2
V: TRBV7-2

DNA: TGCGCCAGCAGTGAGGGAGTAGGGCCTCAAGAGACCCAGTACTTC
CDR3: CASSEGVGPQETQYF
J: TRBJ2-5
D: .
V: TRBV10-1

DNA: TGCGCCAGCAGCCAGGGGAATAGCAATCAGCCCCAGCATTTT
CDR3: CASSQGNSNQPQHF
J: TRBJ1-5
D: .
V: TRBV10-2

DNA: TGTGCCAGCAGCGTAGTTGGCACCTCACATACTTGGTACTTC
CDR3: CASSVVGTSHTWYF
J: TRBJ2-7
D: .
V: TRBV9

DNA: TGTGCCAGCAGCCAAGGGGGGCTACGGACTAGCGGGATCAGGAATGAGCAGTTCTTC
CDR3: CASSQGGLRTSGIRNEQFF
J: TRBJ2-1
D: TRBD2
V: TRBV4-2

DNA: TGTGCCAGCAGTTTATTTTCCGGGGGGGACGAGCAGTACTTC
CDR3: CASSLFSGGDEQYF
J: TRBJ2-7
D: TRBD2
V: TRBV28

DNA: TGTGCCAGCGGGGTGGATCATCAGCCCCAGCATTTT
CDR3: CASGVDHQPQHF
J: TRBJ1-5
D: .
V: TRBV7-9

DNA: TGTGCCAGCAGCTTATGGACAGGGATACGGTATGGCTACACCTTC
CDR3: CASSLWTGIRYGYTF
J: TRBJ1-2
D: TRBD1
V: TRBV11-2

DNA: TGTGCCAGCAGTGAAGCGCGTCTAGCGGGAGGTGAGCAGTTCTTC
CDR3: CASSEARLAGGEQFF
J: TRBJ2-1
D: TRBD2
V: TRBV6-1

DNA: TGTGCCTGGAGTAAGGGACAGGATAATTCACCCCTCCACTTT
CDR3: CAWSKGQDNSPLHF
J: TRBJ1-6
D: TRBD1
V: TRBV30

DNA: TGCGCCAGCAGCGCCCGGGGGAACACTGAAGCTTTCTTT
CDR3: CASSARGNTEAFF
J: TRBJ1-1
D: .
V: TRBV4-1

DNA: TGTGCCTGGTCCGGACAGAATGAAAAACTGTTTTTT
CDR3: CAWSGQNEKLFF
J: TRBJ1-4
D: .
V: TRBV30

DNA: TGTGCCTGGAGTGCTACCTGGACCTCATCATACAATGAGCAGTTCTTC
CDR3: CAWSATWTSSYNEQFF
J: TRBJ2-1
D: .
V: TRBV30